The entry below describes one T cell receptor (beta chain). The target antigen is unknown. This record belongs to a study of cytomegalovirus exposure and HLA in healthy donors. In the PCR, 60 Vbeta and 13 Jbeta primers were used. The repertoire was sequenced with immunoSEQ multiplex PCR; TCRdb's copy has only in-frame clones and lacks some. This sample has around 150,000 clones, with about 75% found just once. V was cut by 1 base and J by 4 bases, with 17 bases left in between. Germline assignment: CDR1 SGHVS and CDR2 FQNEAQ. CDR3 length: 17 residues. General study points: Sequencing likely caused a cluster of highly shared sequence variants. Some segments of the V type, notably TRBV6-2 and TRBV6-3, were excluded as indistinguishable. The authors later linked a missense DCLRE1C variant to TCR beta V- and J-gene trimming.

The source material was PBMCs. The sequence came from a woman aged 35 to 49 in good health and CMV-seronegative. The rearrangement links TRBV7-8 to TRBJ1-5; a possible D gene is TRBD1 (6 bases). The CDR3 DNA reads as TGTGCCAGCAGCTTAGTACGGGGGGGCCTACCGAATCAGCCCCAGCATTTT. Translation: CASSLVRGGLPNQPQHF.